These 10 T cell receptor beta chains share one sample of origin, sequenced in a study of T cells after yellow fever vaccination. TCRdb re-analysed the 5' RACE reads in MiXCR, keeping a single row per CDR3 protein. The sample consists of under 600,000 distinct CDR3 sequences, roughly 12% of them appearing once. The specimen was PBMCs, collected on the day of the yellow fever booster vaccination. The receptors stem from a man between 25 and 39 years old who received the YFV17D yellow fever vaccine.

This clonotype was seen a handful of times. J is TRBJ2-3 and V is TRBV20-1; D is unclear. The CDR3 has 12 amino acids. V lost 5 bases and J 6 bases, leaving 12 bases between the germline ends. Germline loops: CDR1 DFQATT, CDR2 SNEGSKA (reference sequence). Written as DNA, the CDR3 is TGCAGTGCTGCTATCTTGGGGGATACGCAGTATTTT. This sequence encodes CSAAILGDTQYF.

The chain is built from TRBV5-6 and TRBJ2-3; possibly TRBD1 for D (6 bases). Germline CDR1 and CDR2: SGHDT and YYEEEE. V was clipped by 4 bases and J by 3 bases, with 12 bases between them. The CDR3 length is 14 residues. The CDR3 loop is CASSEGGTTDTQYF. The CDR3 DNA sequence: TGTGCCAGCAGCGAAGGGGGTACGACAGATACGCAGTATTTT. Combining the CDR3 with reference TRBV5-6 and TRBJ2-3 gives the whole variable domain DAGVTQSPTHLIKTRGQQVTLRCSPKSGHDTVSWYQQALGQGPQFIFQYYEEEERQRGNFPDRFSGHQFPNYSSELNVNALLLGDSALYLCASSEGGTTDTQYFGPGTRLTVL.

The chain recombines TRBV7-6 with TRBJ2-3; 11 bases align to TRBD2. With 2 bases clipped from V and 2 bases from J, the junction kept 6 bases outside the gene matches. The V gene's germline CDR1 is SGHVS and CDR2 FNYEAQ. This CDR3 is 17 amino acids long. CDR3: CASSLRIAGGPTDTQYF. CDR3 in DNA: TGTGCCAGCAGCTTACGGATAGCGGGAGGGCCCACAGATACGCAGTATTTT.

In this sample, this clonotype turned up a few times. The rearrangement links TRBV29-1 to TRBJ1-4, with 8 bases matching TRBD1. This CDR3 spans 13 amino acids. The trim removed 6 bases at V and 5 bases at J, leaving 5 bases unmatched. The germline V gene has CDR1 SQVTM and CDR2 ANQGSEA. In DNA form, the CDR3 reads TGCAGCGTCGGACAGGGTACGAATGAAAAACTGTTTTTT. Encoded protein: CSVGQGTNEKLFF.

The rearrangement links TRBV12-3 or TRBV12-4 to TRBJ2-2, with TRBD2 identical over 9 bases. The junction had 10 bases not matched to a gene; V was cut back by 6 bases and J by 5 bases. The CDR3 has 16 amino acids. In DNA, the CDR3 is TGTGCCAGCAGGGAGGGACTAGCACGATCGACCGGGGAGCTGTTTTTT. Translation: CASREGLARSTGELFF.

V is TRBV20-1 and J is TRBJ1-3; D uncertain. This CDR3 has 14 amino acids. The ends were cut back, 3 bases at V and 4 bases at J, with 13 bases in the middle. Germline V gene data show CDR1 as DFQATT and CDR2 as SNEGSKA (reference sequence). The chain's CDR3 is CSASSSVLGNTIYF. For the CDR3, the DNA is TGCAGTGCTAGTTCTAGTGTCTTGGGAAACACCATATATTTT.

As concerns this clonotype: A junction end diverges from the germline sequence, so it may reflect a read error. In DNA, the CDR3 is TGTGCCATCAGCCCCGGGACTAGCGGGAGAGGGACCGGGGAGCTGTTTTTT. Encoded protein: CAISPGTSGRGTGELFF. V and J are TRBV4-2 and TRBJ2-2; 14 nucleotides align to TRBD2. Looked up from germline, CDR1 is LGHNA and CDR2 is YNFKEQ. The CDR3 length is 17 residues.

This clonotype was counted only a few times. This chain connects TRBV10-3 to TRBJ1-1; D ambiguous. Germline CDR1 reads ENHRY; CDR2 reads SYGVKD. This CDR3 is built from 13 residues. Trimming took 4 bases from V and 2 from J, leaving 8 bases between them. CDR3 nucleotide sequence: TGTGCCATCAGTGGATCCCTCAACACTGAAGCTTTCTTT. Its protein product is CAISGSLNTEAFF.

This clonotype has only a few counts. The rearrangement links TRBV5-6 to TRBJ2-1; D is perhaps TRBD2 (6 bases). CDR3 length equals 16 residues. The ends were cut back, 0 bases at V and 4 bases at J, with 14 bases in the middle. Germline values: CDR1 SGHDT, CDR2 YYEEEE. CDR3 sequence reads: CASSLVASDLYNEQFF. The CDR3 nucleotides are TGTGCCAGCAGCTTGGTCGCTAGCGACCTTTACAATGAGCAGTTCTTC.

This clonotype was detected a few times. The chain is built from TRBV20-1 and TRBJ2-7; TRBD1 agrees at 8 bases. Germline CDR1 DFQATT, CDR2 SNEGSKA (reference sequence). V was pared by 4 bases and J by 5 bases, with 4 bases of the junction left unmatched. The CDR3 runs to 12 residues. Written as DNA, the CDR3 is TGCAGTGCTAAGACAGGGGCCGACGAGCAGTACTTC. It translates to CSAKTGADEQYF.